This T cell receptor beta chain was sequenced for a study of blood T cell repertoires in COVID-19. Germline CDR1 and CDR2: LNHDA and SQIVND (reference sequence). The CDR3 has 15 amino acids. V was clipped by 5 bases and J by 3 bases, with 17 bases between them. Some clones are missing from TCRdb's copy, which holds only in-frame ones; the method was immunoSEQ multiplex PCR. The sample carries a few hundred thousand clones, around 89% recorded once. This TCR was recovered from a middle-aged woman who had recovered from COVID-19. The sequenced material came from PBMCs or T cells enriched from blood (not recorded which). The chain joins TRBV19 to TRBJ2-7; tentatively, D is TRBD1 (6 bases). DNA for the CDR3: TGTGCCAGTAGTTGGACAGATCAGGACTTCTACGAGCAGTACTTC. Its protein product is CASSWTDQDFYEQYF.